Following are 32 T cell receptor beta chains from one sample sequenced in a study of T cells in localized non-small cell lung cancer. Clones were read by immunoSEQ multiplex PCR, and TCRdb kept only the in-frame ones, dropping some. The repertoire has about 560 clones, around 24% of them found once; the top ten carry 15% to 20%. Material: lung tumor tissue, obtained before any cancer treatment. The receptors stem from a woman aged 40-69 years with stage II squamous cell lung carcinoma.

The CDR3 spells CASRLGGVNYGYTF. The CDR3, as DNA: TGCGCCAGCAGGCTTGGAGGGGTTAACTATGGCTACACCTTC. This chain connects TRBV5-1 to TRBJ1-2; D might be TRBD1 (5 bases). The CDR3 totals 14 residues. The germline V and J ends were trimmed by 5 bases and 1 base, with 12 bases remaining between them. Germline V gives CDR1 SGHRS, CDR2 YFSETQ.

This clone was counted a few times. The CDR3 coding sequence is TGTGCCAGCAGTTTAGAGGGCTGGGGCTCTGGAAACACCATATATTTT. Amino acid sequence: CASSLEGWGSGNTIYF. V usage is TRBV28 and J usage is TRBJ1-3; D ambiguous. V gave up 2 bases and J gave up 0 bases, with 11 bases separating them. The CDR3 is 16 amino acids. Germline V CDR1 and CDR2: MDHEN, SYDVKM. Full variable domain (outside the CDR3, taken from reference TRBV28 and TRBJ1-3): DVKVTQSSRYLVKRTGEKVFLECVQDMDHENMFWYRQDPGLGLRLIYFSYDVKMKEKGDIPEGYSVSREKKERFSLILESASTNQTSMYLCASSLEGWGSGNTIYFGEGSWLTVV.

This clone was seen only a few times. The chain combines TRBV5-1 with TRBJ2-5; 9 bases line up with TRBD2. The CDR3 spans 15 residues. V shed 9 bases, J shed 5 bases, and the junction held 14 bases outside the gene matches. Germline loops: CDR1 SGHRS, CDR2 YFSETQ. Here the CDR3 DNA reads TGCGCCACCTCCCTGGGCGGGGGGGCAAGTGAGACCCAGTACTTC. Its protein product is CATSLGGGASETQYF.

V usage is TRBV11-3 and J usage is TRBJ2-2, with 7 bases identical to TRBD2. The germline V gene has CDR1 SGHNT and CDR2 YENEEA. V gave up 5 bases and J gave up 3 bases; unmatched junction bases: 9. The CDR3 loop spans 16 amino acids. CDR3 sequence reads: CASSLPRGGDTGELFF. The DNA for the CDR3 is TGTGCCAGCAGCCTACCACGGGGAGGGGACACCGGGGAGCTGTTTTTT.

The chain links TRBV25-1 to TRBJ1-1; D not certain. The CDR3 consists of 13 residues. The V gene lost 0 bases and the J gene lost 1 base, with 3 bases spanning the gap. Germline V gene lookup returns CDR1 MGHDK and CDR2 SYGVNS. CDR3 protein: CASSEYGNTEAFF. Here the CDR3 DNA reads TGTGCCAGCAGTGAATACGGGAACACTGAAGCTTTCTTT.

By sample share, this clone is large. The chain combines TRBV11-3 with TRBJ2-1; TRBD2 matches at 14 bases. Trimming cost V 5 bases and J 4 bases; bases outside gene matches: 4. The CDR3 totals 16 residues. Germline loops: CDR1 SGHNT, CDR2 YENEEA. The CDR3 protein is CASSQTSGGAYNEQFF. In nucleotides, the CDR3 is TGTGCCAGCAGCCAGACTAGCGGGGGGGCTTACAATGAGCAGTTCTTC. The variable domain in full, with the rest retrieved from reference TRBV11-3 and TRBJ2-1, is EAGVVQSPRYKIIEKKQPVAFWCNPISGHNTLYWYLQNLGQGPELLIRYENEEAVDDSQLPKDRFSAERLKGVDSTLKIQPAELGDSAVYLCASSQTSGGAYNEQFFGPGTRLTVL.

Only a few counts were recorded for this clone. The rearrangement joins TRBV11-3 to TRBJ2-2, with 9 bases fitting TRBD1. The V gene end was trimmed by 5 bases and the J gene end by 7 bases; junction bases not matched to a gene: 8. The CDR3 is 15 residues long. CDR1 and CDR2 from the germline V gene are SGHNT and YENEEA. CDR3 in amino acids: CASSLGQGYSGELFF. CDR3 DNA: TGTGCCAGCAGCCTAGGACAGGGGTATAGCGGGGAGCTGTTTTTT.

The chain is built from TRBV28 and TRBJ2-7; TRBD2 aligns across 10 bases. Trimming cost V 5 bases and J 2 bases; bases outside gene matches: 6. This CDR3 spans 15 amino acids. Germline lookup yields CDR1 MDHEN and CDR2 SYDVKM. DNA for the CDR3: TGTGCCAGCAGTCCCCTAGCGGGGGCGGCCTACGAGCAGTACGTC. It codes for CASSPLAGAAYEQYV.

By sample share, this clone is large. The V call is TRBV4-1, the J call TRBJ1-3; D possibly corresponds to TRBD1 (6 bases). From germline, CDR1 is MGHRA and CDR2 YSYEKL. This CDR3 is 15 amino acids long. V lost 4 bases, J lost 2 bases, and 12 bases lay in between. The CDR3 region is CASSPETGTGNTIYF. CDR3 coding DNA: TGCGCCAGCAGCCCTGAGACAGGAACTGGAAACACCATATATTTT.

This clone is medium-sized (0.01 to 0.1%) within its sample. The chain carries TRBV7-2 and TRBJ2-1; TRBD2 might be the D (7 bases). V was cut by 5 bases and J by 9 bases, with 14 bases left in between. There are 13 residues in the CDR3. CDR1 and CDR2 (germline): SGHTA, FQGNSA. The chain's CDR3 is CASSGPRGGEQFF. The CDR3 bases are TGTGCCAGCAGCGGCCCGAGGGGGGGTGAGCAGTTCTTC.

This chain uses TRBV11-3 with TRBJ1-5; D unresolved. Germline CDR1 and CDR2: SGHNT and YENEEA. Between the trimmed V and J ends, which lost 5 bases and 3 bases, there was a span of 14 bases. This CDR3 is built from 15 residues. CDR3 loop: CASSPGLLDNQPQHF. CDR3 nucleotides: TGTGCCAGCAGCCCCGGACTGCTGGACAATCAGCCCCAGCATTTT.

As DNA, the CDR3 is TGTGCCTGGAGAGAACAGGGGTTATACGAGCAGTACTTC. Protein product: CAWREQGLYEQYF. The rearrangement joins TRBV30 to TRBJ2-7, with 7 positions matching TRBD1. The CDR3 has 13 residues. V shed 3 bases, J shed 4 bases, and the junction held 6 bases outside the gene matches. The germline V gene has CDR1 GTSNPN and CDR2 SVGIG (reference sequence). Full variable domain (missing parts from reference TRBV30 and TRBJ2-7): SQTIHQWPATLVQPVGSPLSLECTVEGTSNPNLYWYRQAAGRGLQLLFYSVGIGQISSEVPQNLSASRPQDRQFILSSKKLLLSDSGFYLCAWREQGLYEQYFGPGTRLTVT.

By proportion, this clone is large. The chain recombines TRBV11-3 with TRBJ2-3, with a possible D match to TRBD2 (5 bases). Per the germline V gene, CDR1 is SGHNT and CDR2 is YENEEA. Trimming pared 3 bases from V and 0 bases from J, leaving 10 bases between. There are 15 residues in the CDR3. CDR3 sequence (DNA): TGTGCCAGCAGCTTGGACCGAGGGAGCACAGATACGCAGTATTTT. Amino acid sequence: CASSLDRGSTDTQYF.

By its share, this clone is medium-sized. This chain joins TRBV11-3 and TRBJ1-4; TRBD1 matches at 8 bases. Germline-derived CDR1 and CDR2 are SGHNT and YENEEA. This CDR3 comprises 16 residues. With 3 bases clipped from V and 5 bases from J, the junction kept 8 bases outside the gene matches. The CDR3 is CASSLLRGDRNEKLFF. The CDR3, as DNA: TGTGCCAGCAGCTTGCTAAGAGGGGACAGGAATGAAAAACTGTTTTTT.

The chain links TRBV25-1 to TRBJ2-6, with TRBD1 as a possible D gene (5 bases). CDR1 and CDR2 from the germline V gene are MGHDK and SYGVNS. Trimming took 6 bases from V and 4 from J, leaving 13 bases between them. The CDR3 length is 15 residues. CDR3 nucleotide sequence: TGTGCCAGCAGACCCAGGGCTGCCGGGGCCAACGTCCTGACTTTC. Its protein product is CASRPRAAGANVLTF.

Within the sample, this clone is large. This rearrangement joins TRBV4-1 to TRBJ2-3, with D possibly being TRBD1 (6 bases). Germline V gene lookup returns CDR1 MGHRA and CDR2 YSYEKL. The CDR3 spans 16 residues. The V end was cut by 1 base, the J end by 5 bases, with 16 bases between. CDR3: CASSQGRQAVRDTQYF. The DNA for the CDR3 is TGCGCCAGCAGCCAAGGTAGACAGGCGGTTCGAGATACGCAGTATTTT.

In nucleotides, the CDR3 is TGCGCCAGCAGCTTGAGCGGGTTTGGCAATCAGCCCCAGCATTTT. This encodes CASSLSGFGNQPQHF. The chain links TRBV5-1 to TRBJ1-5; D is uncertain. Trimming removed 1 base from V and 2 bases from J, with 10 bases in between. The CDR3 spans 15 residues. CDR1 and CDR2 (germline): SGHRS, YFSETQ.

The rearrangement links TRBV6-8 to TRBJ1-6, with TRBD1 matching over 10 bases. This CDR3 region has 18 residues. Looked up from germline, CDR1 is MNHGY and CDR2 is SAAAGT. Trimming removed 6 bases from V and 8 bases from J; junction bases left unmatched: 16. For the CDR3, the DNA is TGTGCCAGCAGCCTTGACAGGGGGCAACCACCGACTTATTCACCCCTCCACTTT. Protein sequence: CASSLDRGQPPTYSPLHF.

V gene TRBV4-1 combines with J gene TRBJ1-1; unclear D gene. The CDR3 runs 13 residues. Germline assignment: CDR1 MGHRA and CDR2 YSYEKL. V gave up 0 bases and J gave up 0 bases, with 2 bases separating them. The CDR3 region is CASSQDMNTEAFF. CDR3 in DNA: TGCGCCAGCAGCCAAGATATGAACACTGAAGCTTTCTTT.

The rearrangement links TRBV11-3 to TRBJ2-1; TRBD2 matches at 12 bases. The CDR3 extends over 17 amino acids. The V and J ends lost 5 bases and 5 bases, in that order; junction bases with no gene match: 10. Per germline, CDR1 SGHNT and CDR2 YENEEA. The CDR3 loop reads CASSPRRLAGAHNEQFF. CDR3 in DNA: TGTGCCAGCAGCCCTAGAAGACTAGCGGGGGCCCACAATGAGCAGTTCTTC.

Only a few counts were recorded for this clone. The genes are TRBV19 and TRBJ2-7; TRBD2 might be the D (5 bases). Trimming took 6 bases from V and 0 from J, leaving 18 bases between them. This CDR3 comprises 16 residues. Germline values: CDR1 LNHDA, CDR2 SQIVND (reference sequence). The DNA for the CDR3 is TGTGCCAGTAGGCGATCCCCGGACTCCCTCTCCTACGAGCAGTACTTC. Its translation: CASRRSPDSLSYEQYF.

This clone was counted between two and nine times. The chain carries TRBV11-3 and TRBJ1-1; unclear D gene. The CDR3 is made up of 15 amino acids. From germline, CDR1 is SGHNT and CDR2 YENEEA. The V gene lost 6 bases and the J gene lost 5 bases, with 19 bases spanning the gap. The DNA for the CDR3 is TGTGCCAGCAGTTTGGCCCTGGGAGCGGGGACTGAAGCTTTCTTT. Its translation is CASSLALGAGTEAFF.

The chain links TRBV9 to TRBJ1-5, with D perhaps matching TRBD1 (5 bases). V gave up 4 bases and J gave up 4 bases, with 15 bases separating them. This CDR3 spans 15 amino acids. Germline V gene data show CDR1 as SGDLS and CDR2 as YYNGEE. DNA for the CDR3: TGTGCCAGCAGCTTTGGGGCCCCGAGGAATCAGCCCCAGCATTTT. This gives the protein CASSFGAPRNQPQHF.

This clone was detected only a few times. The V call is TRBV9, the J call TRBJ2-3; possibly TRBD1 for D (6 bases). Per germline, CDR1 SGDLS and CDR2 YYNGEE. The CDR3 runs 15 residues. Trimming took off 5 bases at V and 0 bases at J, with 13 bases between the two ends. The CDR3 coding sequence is TGTGCCAGCAGTCCTGGGACATCTAGCACAGATACGCAGTATTTT. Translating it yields CASSPGTSSTDTQYF.

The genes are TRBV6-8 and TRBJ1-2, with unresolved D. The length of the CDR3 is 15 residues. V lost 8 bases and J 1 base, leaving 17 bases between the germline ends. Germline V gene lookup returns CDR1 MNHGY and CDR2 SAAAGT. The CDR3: CASSKVRNHNYGYTF. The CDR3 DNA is TGTGCCAGCTCCAAGGTGAGGAATCATAACTATGGCTACACCTTC.

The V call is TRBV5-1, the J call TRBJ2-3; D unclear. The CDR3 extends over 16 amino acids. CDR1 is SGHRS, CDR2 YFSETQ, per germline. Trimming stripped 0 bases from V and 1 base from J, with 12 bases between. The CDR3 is CASSLVAITGTDTQYF. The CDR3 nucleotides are TGCGCCAGCAGCTTGGTGGCGATAACTGGCACAGATACGCAGTATTTT. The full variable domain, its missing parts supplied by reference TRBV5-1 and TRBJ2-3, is KAGVTQTPRYLIKTRGQQVTLSCSPISGHRSVSWYQQTPGQGLQFLFEYFSETQRNKGNFPGRFSGRQFSNSRSEMNVSTLELGDSALYLCASSLVAITGTDTQYFGPGTRLTVL.

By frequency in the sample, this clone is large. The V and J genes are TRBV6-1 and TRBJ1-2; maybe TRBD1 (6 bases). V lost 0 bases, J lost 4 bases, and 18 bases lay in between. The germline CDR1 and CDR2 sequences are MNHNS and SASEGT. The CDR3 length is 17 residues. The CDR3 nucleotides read TGTGCCAGCAGTGAAGCAGGGACAAACTACCGCCTCTATGGCTACACCTTC. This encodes CASSEAGTNYRLYGYTF.

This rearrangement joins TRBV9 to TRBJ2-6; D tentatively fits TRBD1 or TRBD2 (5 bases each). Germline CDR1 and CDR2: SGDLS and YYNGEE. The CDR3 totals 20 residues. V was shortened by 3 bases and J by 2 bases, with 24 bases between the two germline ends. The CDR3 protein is CASSARSRDRRVAGANVLTF. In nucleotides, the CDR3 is TGTGCCAGCAGCGCTCGTTCCAGGGACCGCCGCGTGGCTGGGGCCAACGTCCTGACTTTC.

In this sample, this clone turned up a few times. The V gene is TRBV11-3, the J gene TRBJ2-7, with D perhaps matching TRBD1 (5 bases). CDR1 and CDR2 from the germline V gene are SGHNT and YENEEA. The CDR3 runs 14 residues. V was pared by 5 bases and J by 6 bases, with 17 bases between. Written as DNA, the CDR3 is TGTGCCAGCAGCGTGGTCTCGGCAAGGGGCGAGCAGTACTTC. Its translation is CASSVVSARGEQYF.

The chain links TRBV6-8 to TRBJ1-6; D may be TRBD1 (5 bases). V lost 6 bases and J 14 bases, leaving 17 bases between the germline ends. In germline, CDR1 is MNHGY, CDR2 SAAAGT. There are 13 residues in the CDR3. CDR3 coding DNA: TGTGCCAGCAGAGCAGGGATAGAATGGGCCCTCCACTTT. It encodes CASRAGIEWALHF.

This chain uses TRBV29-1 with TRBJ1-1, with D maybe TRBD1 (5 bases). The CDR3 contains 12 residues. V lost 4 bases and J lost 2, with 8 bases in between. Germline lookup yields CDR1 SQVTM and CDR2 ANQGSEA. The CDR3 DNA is TGCAGCGTTGGACAGCAAAACACTGAAGCTTTCTTT. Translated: CSVGQQNTEAFF.

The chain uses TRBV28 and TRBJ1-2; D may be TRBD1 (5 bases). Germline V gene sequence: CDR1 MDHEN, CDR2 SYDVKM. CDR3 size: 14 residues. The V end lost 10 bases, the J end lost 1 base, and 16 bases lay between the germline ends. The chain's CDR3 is CATLSSDSNYGYTF. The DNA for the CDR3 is TGTGCCACCCTCAGTTCTGACAGTAACTATGGCTACACCTTC.